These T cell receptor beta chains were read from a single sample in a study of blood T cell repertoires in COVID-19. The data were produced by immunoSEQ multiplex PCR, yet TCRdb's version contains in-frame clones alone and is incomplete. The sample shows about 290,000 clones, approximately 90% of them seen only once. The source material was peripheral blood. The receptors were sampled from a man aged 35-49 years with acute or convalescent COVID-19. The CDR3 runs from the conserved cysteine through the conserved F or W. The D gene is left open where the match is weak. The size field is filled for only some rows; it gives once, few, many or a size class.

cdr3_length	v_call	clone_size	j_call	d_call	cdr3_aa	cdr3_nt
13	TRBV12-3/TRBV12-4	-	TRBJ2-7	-	CASSPAAGNEQYF	TGTGCCAGCAGCCCAGCGGCGGGGAACGAGCAGTACTTC
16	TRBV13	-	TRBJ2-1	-	CASSSPVGGALNEQFF	TGTGCCAGCAGCTCCCCCGTGGGGGGGGCTCTCAATGAGCAGTTCTTC
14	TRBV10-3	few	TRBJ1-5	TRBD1	CAISDRGGYQPQHF	TGTGCCATCAGTGATCGAGGGGGCTATCAGCCCCAGCATTTT
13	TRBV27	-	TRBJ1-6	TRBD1	CASSLTGGSPLHF	TGTGCCAGCAGTTTAACAGGGGGGTCACCCCTCCACTTT
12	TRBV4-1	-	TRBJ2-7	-	CASSQEIGEQYF	TGCGCCAGCAGCCAAGAGATCGGCGAGCAGTACTTC
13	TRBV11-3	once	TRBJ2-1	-	CASSLDRGNEQFF	TGTGCCAGCAGCTTAGATCGGGGGAATGAGCAGTTCTTC
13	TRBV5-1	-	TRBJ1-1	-	CASTWGQNTEAFF	TGCGCCAGCACTTGGGGGCAGAACACTGAAGCTTTCTTT
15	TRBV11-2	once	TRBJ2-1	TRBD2	CASSGAGGPRNEQFF	TGTGCCAGCAGCGGTGCGGGGGGGCCTCGAAATGAGCAGTTCTTC
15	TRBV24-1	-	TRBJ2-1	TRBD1	CATTGTGAGYNEQFF	TGTGCCACCACCGGGACAGGGGCCGGTTACAATGAGCAGTTCTTC
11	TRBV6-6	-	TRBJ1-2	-	CAIQEGYGYTF	TGTGCCATCCAGGAGGGGTATGGCTACACCTTC
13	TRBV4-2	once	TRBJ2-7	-	CASSQSVGHEQYF	TGTGCCAGCAGCCAAAGCGTGGGGCACGAGCAGTACTTC
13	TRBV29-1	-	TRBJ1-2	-	CSVEVGYNYGYTF	TGCAGCGTTGAAGTCGGGTATAACTATGGCTACACCTTC
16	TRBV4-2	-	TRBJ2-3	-	CASSQLLGTGKDTQYF	TGTGCCAGCAGCCAATTACTCGGGACTGGTAAGGATACGCAGTATTTT
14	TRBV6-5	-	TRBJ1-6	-	CASSSDNYNSPLHF	TGTGCCAGCAGTTCTGACAACTATAATTCACCCCTCCACTTT
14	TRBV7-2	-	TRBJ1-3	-	CASSLFMSGNTIYF	TGTGCCAGCAGCTTATTCATGAGCGGAAACACCATATATTTT
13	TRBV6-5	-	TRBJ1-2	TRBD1	CASRFTGVGGYTF	TGTGCCAGCAGGTTCACAGGGGTTGGGGGCTACACCTTC
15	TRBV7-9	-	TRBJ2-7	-	CASSVPTGSAYEQYF	TGTGCCAGCAGCGTACCAACAGGGTCAGCCTACGAGCAGTACTTC
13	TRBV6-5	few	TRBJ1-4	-	CASSYLGGEKLFF	TGTGCCAGCAGTTACCTCGGGGGTGAAAAACTGTTTTTT
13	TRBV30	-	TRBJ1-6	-	CAWSVNGNSPLHF	TGTGCCTGGAGTGTAAACGGTAATTCACCCCTCCACTTT
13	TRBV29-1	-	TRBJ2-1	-	CSVEEGSYNEQFF	TGCAGCGTTGAAGAAGGGAGCTACAATGAGCAGTTCTTC
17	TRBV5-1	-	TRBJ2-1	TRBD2	CASSLGGWTSVINEQFF	TGCGCCAGCAGCTTGGGCGGATGGACTAGCGTAATAAATGAGCAGTTCTTC
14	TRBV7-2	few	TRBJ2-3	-	CASSFGTLIGGQYF	TGTGCCAGCAGCTTCGGGACTCTGATTGGGGGGCAGTATTTT
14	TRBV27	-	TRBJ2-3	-	CASSLTTSTDTQYF	TGTGCCAGCAGTTTAACAACCAGCACAGATACGCAGTATTTT
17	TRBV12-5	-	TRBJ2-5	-	CASGLGVVAGSQETQYF	TGTGCTAGTGGTTTGGGAGTAGTGGCGGGGTCCCAAGAGACCCAGTACTTC
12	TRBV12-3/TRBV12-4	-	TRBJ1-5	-	CASSLPKQPQHF	TGTGCCAGCAGTCTACCAAAGCAGCCCCAGCATTTT
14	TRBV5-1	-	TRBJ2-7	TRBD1	CASSPGTVSYEQYF	TGCGCCAGCAGCCCAGGGACAGTTTCCTACGAGCAGTACTTC
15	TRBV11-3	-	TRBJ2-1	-	CASSSRTSDGNEQFF	TGTGCCAGCAGCTCGCGGACTTCCGACGGGAATGAGCAGTTCTTC
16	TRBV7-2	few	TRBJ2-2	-	CASSFPGTANTGELFF	TGTGCCAGCAGCTTTCCCGGGACTGCGAACACCGGGGAGCTGTTTTTT
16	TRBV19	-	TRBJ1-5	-	CASSKSGTIYNQPQHF	TGTGCCAGTAGTAAGTCCGGGACAATATACAATCAGCCCCAGCATTTT
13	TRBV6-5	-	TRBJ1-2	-	CASSSEVMGGYTF	TGTGCCAGCAGCTCAGAGGTAATGGGTGGCTACACCTTC
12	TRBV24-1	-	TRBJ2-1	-	CATSEGRFEQFF	TGTGCCACCAGTGAGGGGAGGTTTGAGCAGTTCTTC
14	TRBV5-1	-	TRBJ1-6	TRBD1	CASSREGARSPLHF	TGCGCCTCATCCAGAGAGGGGGCGCGATCACCCCTCCACTTT
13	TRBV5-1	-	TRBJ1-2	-	CASSQLGGNGYTF	TGCGCCAGCAGCCAACTGGGGGGGAATGGCTACACCTTC
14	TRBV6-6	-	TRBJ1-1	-	CASAIGILNTEAFF	TGTGCCAGCGCGATCGGGATCTTGAACACTGAAGCTTTCTTT
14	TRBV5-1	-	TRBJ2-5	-	CASRSGPRGETQYF	TGCGCCAGCAGATCCGGGCCTAGGGGAGAGACCCAGTACTTC
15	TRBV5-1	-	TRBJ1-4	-	CASSFGTGFDEKLFF	TGCGCCAGCAGCTTCGGAACAGGGTTCGATGAAAAACTGTTTTTT
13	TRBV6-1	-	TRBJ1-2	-	CASSDLRDYGYTF	TGTGCCAGCAGTGACCTCAGGGACTATGGCTACACCTTC
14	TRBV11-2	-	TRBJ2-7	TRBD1	CASSPPDRGFEQYF	TGTGCCAGCAGCCCCCCGGACAGGGGATTCGAGCAGTACTTC
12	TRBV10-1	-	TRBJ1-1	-	CASSEGVSEAFF	TGCGCCAGCAGTGAGGGAGTGAGTGAAGCTTTCTTT
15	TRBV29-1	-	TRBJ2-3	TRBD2	CSVGTSGGGTDTQYF	TGCAGCGTGGGGACTAGCGGGGGGGGAACAGATACGCAGTATTTT
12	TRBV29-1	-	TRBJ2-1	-	CSVGTGYNEQFF	TGCAGCGTCGGTACAGGGTACAATGAGCAGTTCTTC
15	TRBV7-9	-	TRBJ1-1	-	CASSLLTAMNTEAFF	TGTGCCAGCAGCTTGCTGACAGCCATGAACACTGAAGCTTTCTTT
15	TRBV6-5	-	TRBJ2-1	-	CASRSEQTYGNEQFF	TGTGCCAGCAGATCGGAACAGACCTATGGCAATGAGCAGTTCTTC
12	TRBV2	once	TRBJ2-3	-	CASSEVRDTQYF	TGTGCCAGCAGTGAGGTGAGGGATACGCAGTATTTT
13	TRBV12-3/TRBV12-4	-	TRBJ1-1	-	CASSFGGNTEAFF	TGTGCCAGCAGTTTCGGGGGAAACACTGAAGCTTTCTTT